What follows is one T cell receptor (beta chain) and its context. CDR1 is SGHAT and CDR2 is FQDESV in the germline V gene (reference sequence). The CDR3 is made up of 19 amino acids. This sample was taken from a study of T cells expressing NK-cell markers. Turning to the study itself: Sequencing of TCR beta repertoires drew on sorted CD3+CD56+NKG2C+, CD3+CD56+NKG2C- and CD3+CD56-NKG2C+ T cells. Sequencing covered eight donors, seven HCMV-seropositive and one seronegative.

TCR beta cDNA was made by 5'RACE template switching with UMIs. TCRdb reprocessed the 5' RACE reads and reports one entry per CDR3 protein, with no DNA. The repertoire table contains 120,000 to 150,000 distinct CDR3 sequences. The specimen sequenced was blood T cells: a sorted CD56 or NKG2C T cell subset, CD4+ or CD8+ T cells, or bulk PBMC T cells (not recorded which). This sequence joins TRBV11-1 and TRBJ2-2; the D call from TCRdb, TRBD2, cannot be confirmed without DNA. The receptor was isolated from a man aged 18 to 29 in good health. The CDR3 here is CASSLGFTGRPPRTGELFF.